These 24 T cell receptor beta chains originate from one sample sequenced in a study of blood T cell repertoires in COVID-19. Data came from immunoSEQ multiplex PCR; TCRdb stores just in-frame clones and leaves some out. The data contain some 250,000 clones, approximately 80% of them singletons. The material sequenced was peripheral blood. The receptors were gathered from a man aged 55 to 70 with acute or convalescent COVID-19.

This chain links TRBV18 with TRBJ2-4; 8 bases align to TRBD1. This CDR3 has 15 residues. The V gene's germline CDR1 is KGHSH and CDR2 LQKENI. After removal of 2 bases from V and 7 bases from J, the junction contained 7 bases not matched to a gene. The CDR3: CASSPAGGLGNIQYF. CDR3 coding DNA: TGTGCCAGCTCACCAGCAGGGGGCTTAGGGAACATTCAGTACTTC.

The chain carries TRBV5-1 and TRBJ1-2, with 7 bases aligning to TRBD1. The CDR3 sequence is 15 residues long. Germline V gives CDR1 SGHRS, CDR2 YFSETQ. Trimming took 1 base from V and 6 from J; bases not matched to a gene: 9. The CDR3 reads CASSLNLGQVNGYTF. The CDR3 DNA sequence: TGCGCCAGCAGCTTGAATCTAGGACAGGTGAATGGCTACACCTTC.

The chain links TRBV16 to TRBJ2-5; 8 bases align to TRBD1. The junction had 7 bases not matched to a gene; V was cut back by 4 bases and J by 3 bases. CDR3 length: 15 residues. Germline values: CDR1 KGHSY, CDR2 FQNENV. CDR3 DNA sequence: TGTGCCAGCAGCCCGACGGGACAGGCTAAAGAGACCCAGTACTTC. It is translated as CASSPTGQAKETQYF. Full variable domain (outside the CDR3, taken from reference TRBV16 and TRBJ2-5): GEEVAQTPKHLVRGEGQKAKLYCAPIKGHSYVFWYQQVLKNEFKFLISFQNENVFDETGMPKERFSAKCLPNSPCSLEIQATKLEDSAVYFCASSPTGQAKETQYFGPGTRLLVL.

CDR3 in DNA: TGTGCCAGCAGCCCCGGGGCCGGGGAGCTGTTTTTT. Amino acid sequence: CASSPGAGELFF. The chain uses TRBV7-8 and TRBJ2-2; D possibly corresponds to TRBD2 (5 bases). The V end was cut by 5 bases, the J end by 6 bases, with 7 bases between. CDR1 SGHVS and CDR2 FQNEAQ come from the germline V gene. The CDR3 covers 12 residues.

The chain links TRBV5-4 to TRBJ1-1; the D gene is possibly TRBD1 (6 bases). The CDR3 covers 15 residues. The V and J ends lost 3 bases and 0 bases respectively, with 12 bases between them. In germline, CDR1 is SGHNT, CDR2 YYREEE (reference sequence). DNA for the CDR3: TGTGCCAGCAGCTCTGGACAGCTGATGAACACTGAAGCTTTCTTT. As protein: CASSSGQLMNTEAFF. The variable domain in full, with the rest retrieved from reference TRBV5-4 and TRBJ1-1, is ETGVTQSPTHLIKTRGQQVTLRCSSQSGHNTVSWYQQALGQGPQFIFQYYREEENGRGNFPPRFSGLQFPNYSSELNVNALELDDSALYLCASSSGQLMNTEAFFGQGTRLTVV.

CDR3 loop: CASSTRQPSSLYGYTF. CDR3 DNA sequence: TGTGCCAGCAGTACGAGACAGCCAAGCAGCCTCTATGGCTACACCTTC. The V and J genes are TRBV28 and TRBJ1-2; a weak D match, TRBD1 (5 bases). The germline V gene encodes CDR1 MDHEN and CDR2 SYDVKM. V gave up 5 bases and J gave up 4 bases, with 20 bases separating them. This CDR3 comprises 16 residues.

This chain links TRBV7-3 with TRBJ2-1; 7 positions match TRBD2. Unmatched junction bases numbered 18, after V lost 8 bases and J lost 8 bases. The germline V gene has CDR1 SGHTA and CDR2 FQGTGA. This CDR3 spans 16 amino acids. CDR3 region: CASGPGRDPRPDEQFF. The CDR3 region has the DNA TGTGCCAGCGGACCAGGGAGGGACCCTAGGCCGGATGAGCAGTTCTTC.

This clone appeared a single time. This chain uses TRBV18 with TRBJ2-1, with 7 bases aligning to TRBD2. The CDR3 runs to 15 residues. From germline, CDR1 is KGHSH and CDR2 LQKENI. Trimming at V came to 6 bases and at J to 4 bases, leaving 9 bases not matched to a gene. The CDR3 reads CASSPLLAGYNEQFF. The CDR3, as DNA: TGTGCCAGCTCCCCCCTATTAGCGGGTTACAATGAGCAGTTCTTC.

In this sample, this clone turned up a few times. This chain connects TRBV18 to TRBJ1-1; no reliable D call. The V and J ends lost 3 bases and 7 bases respectively, with 9 bases between them. The CDR3 is made up of 12 amino acids. CDR1 KGHSH and CDR2 LQKENI come from the germline V gene. In DNA, the CDR3 is TGTGCCAGCTCACCTAGACTGGGTGAAGCTTTCTTT. Translated, it gives CASSPRLGEAFF.

The V and J genes are TRBV5-1 and TRBJ1-6; D may be TRBD1 (6 bases). Trimming pared 4 bases from V and 5 bases from J, leaving 10 bases between. The length of the CDR3 is 14 residues. Germline V gene lookup returns CDR1 SGHRS and CDR2 YFSETQ. The CDR3 DNA reads TGCGCCAGCAGCACCGGGACAAATAATTCACCCCTCCACTTT. As protein: CASSTGTNNSPLHF.

The J gene is TRBJ2-7, the V gene TRBV7-8; 9 positions agree with TRBD2. V lost 1 base, J lost 6 bases, and 7 bases stayed unmatched. Germline V lookup: CDR1 SGHVS, CDR2 FQNEAQ. The length of the CDR3 is 15 residues. This chain's CDR3 is CASSLDGGRASEQYF. CDR3 sequence (DNA): TGTGCCAGCAGCTTAGACGGCGGGAGGGCATCCGAGCAGTACTTC.

This chain connects TRBV6-4 to TRBJ2-3; D is ambiguous. The CDR3 has 15 amino acids. Trimming pared 2 bases from V and 1 base from J, leaving 10 bases between. CDR1 is MRHNA, CDR2 SNTAGT, per germline. CDR3 region: CASSDTYSGTDTQYF. In DNA, the CDR3 is TGTGCCAGCAGTGACACCTACTCGGGCACAGATACGCAGTATTTT.

V and J are TRBV7-9 and TRBJ2-4; D unclear. The CDR3 runs 14 residues. CDR1 is SEHNR and CDR2 is FQNEAQ in the germline V gene (reference sequence). V was pared by 9 bases and J by 6 bases, with 18 bases between. For the CDR3, the DNA is TGTGCCAGTCGAAGAGAAGCTGCCGGAAACATTCAGTACTTC. Protein: CASRREAAGNIQYF.

Comment on this clone: The junction shows a germline mismatch at one end, possibly a read error. J is TRBJ1-3 and V is TRBV14; D unclear. The germline CDR1 and CDR2 sequences are SGHDN and FVKESK. The CDR3 is 13 amino acids. CDR3 amino acids: CASRQAGGNTIYF. The CDR3 nucleotides read TGTGCCAGCAGACAAGCAGGAGGAAACACCATATATTTT. The full variable domain, with the rest looked up from reference TRBV14 and TRBJ1-3, is EAGVTQFPSHSVIEKGQTVTLRCDPISGHDNLYWYRRVMGKEIKFLLHFVKESKQDESGMPNNRFLAERTGGTYSTLKVQPAELEDSGVYFCASRQAGGNTIYFGEGSWLTVV.

J is TRBJ2-5 and V is TRBV15, with TRBD1 matching over 7 bases. The CDR3 runs 15 residues. The germline V gene encodes CDR1 LNHNV and CDR2 YYDKDF (reference sequence). With 0 bases clipped from V and 2 bases from J, the junction kept 3 bases outside the gene matches. CDR3 residues: CATSRDWTGQETQYF. CDR3 nucleotides: TGTGCCACCAGCAGAGATTGGACAGGACAAGAGACCCAGTACTTC. Variable domain in full (rest from reference TRBV15 and TRBJ2-5): DAMVIQNPRYQVTQFGKPVTLSCSQTLNHNVMYWYQQKSSQAPKLLFHYYDKDFNNEADTPDNFQSRRPNTSFCFLDIRSPGLGDTAMYLCATSRDWTGQETQYFGPGTRLLVL.

V and J are TRBV6-5 and TRBJ1-5; D is ambiguous. The CDR3 covers 14 residues. V was clipped by 4 bases and J by 4 bases, with 11 bases between them. Germline CDR1 is MNHEY and CDR2 is SVGAGI. CDR3 coding DNA: TGTGCCAGCAGTTCCGGGAACCTAAATCAGCCCCAGCATTTT. Protein: CASSSGNLNQPQHF.

Of note for this clone: One end of the junction does not line up with germline, which may come from a read error. The V call is TRBV19, the J call TRBJ1-2; TRBD1 matches 7 bases. Germline lookup yields CDR1 LNHDA and CDR2 SQIVND (reference sequence). The length of the CDR3 is 16 residues. CDR3 in amino acids: CASRIGGQALINGYTF. The CDR3 nucleotides are TGTGCCAGTAGGATAGGCGGACAGGCGCTTATCAACGGCTACACCTTC. Variable domain in full (rest from reference TRBV19 and TRBJ1-2): DGGITQSPKYLFRKEGQNVTLSCEQNLNHDAMYWYRQDPGQGLRLIYYSQIVNDFQKGDIAEGYSVSREKKESFPLTVTSAQKNPTAFYLCASRIGGQALINGYTFGSGTRLTVV.

The chain joins TRBV6-5 to TRBJ1-2, with D possibly TRBD1 on 5 matching bases. V lost 6 bases and J lost 5, with 10 bases in between. The CDR3 totals 12 residues. Looked up from germline, CDR1 is MNHEY and CDR2 is SVGAGI. CDR3: CASRLGGYGYTF. The DNA for the CDR3 is TGTGCCAGCAGGTTGGGGGGGTATGGCTACACCTTC.

This chain links TRBV7-2 with TRBJ1-1; the D is unclear. Trimming left V 1 base short and J 0 bases short, with 9 bases between. The CDR3 has 15 residues. Germline values: CDR1 SGHTA, CDR2 FQGNSA. The CDR3 region has the DNA TGTGCCAGCAGCTTAGAAAACAGACTGAACACTGAAGCTTTCTTT. Residues: CASSLENRLNTEAFF.

The chain couples TRBV27 to TRBJ1-1; 10 bases line up with TRBD1. The V and J ends lost 8 bases and 0 bases, in that order; junction bases with no gene match: 9. This CDR3 is 16 amino acids long. CDR1 and CDR2 from the germline V gene are MNHEY and SMNVEV (reference sequence). The CDR3 is CASQTGTGALNTEAFF. The CDR3, as DNA: TGTGCCAGCCAGACTGGGACAGGGGCCCTGAACACTGAAGCTTTCTTT.

This clone was recorded a few times. The J gene is TRBJ2-3, the V gene TRBV28; 10 bases map to TRBD2. Looked up from germline, CDR1 is MDHEN and CDR2 is SYDVKM. V gave up 6 bases and J gave up 2 bases; unmatched junction bases: 11. This CDR3 contains 17 residues. The CDR3 is CASSLGTTSGTTDTQYF. CDR3 coding DNA: TGTGCCAGCAGCCTAGGGACCACTAGCGGGACCACAGATACGCAGTATTTT.

The J gene is TRBJ2-3, the V gene TRBV5-1; tentatively, D is TRBD2 (6 bases). Between the trimmed V and J ends, which lost 0 bases and 8 bases, there was a span of 10 bases. The CDR3 is 13 residues long. The germline V gene has CDR1 SGHRS and CDR2 YFSETQ. The CDR3 DNA is TGCGCCAGCAGCTTGGCTGGGAGGCTTACGCAGTATTTT. This encodes CASSLAGRLTQYF.

The chain couples TRBV4-1 to TRBJ1-2; perhaps TRBD1 as D (5 bases). V gave up 0 bases and J gave up 10 bases, with 18 bases separating them. Per the germline V gene, CDR1 is MGHRA and CDR2 is YSYEKL. The CDR3 is made up of 15 amino acids. Here the CDR3 DNA reads TGCGCCAGCAGCCAAGAGGGGGGAGGAGGGGCCGACTACACCTTC. It yields the protein CASSQEGGGGADYTF.

In DNA, the CDR3 is TGTGCCAGTTCTAGCCGGGGGGGATCCTCTGGGGCCAACGTCCTGACTTTC. Its protein product is CASSSRGGSSGANVLTF. The chain has TRBV19 and TRBJ2-6; 8 bases are a match to TRBD2. V shed 8 bases, J shed 0 bases, and the junction held 9 bases outside the gene matches. CDR3 size: 17 residues. Germline V gene sequence: CDR1 LNHDA, CDR2 SQIVND (reference sequence).